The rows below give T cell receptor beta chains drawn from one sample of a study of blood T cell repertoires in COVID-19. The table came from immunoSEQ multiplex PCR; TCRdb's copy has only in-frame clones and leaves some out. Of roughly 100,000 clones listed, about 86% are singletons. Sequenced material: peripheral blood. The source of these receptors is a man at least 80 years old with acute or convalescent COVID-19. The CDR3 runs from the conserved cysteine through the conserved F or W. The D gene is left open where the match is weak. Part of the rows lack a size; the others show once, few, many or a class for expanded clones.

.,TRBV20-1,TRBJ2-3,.,TGCAGTGCTAGAGCTAGGGATACGCAGTATTTT,CSARARDTQYF
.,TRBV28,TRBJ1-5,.,TGTGCCAGCAGTTTATCGAACGAGTATCAGCCCCAGCATTTT,CASSLSNEYQPQHF
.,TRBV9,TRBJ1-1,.,TGTGCCAGCAGCGTAGGGGCAGGGCGTAGGACTGAAGCTTTCTTT,CASSVGAGRRTEAFF
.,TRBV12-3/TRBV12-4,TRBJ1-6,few,TGTGCCAGCAGTTCGACAGAGATTTCACCCCTCCACTTT,CASSSTEISPLHF
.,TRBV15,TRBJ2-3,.,TGTGCCACCAGCAGAGATCGACTAAATACGCAGTATTTT,CATSRDRLNTQYF
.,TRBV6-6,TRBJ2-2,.,TGTGCCAGCAGCCCTCTTGTCGGCACCGGGGAGCTGTTTTTT,CASSPLVGTGELFF
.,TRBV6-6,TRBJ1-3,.,TGTGCCAGCAGTGGGGCGGGAAACACCATATATTTT,CASSGAGNTIYF
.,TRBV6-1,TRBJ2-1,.,TGTGCCAGCAGTGAAGGGACCGGGCGGGGCCGAAACAATGAGCAGTTCTTC,CASSEGTGRGRNNEQFF
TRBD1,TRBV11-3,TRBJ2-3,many,TGTGCCAGCAGCGCAGGACAGGGATCAGATACGCAGTATTTT,CASSAGQGSDTQYF
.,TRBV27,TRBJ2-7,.,TGTGCCAGCAGTTTATCTGCCACGGGCTCCTACGAGCAGTACTTC,CASSLSATGSYEQYF
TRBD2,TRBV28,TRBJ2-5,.,TGTGCCAGCAGGCCAAGACTAGCCGGGCAAGAGACCCAGTACTTC,CASRPRLAGQETQYF
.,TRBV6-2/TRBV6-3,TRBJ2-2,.,TGTGCCAGCAGTTACCCCTCAGGGCTGAACACCGGGGAGCTGTTTTTT,CASSYPSGLNTGELFF
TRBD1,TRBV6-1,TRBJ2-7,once,TGTGCCAGCAGTGAACAGGGGGTTGTCCACGAGCAGTACTTC,CASSEQGVVHEQYF
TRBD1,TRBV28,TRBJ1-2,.,TGTGCCAGCAGTCCGGGACAGGCGAACTATGGCTACACCTTC,CASSPGQANYGYTF
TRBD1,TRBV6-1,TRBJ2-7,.,TGTGCCAGCAGCCTTCCGGGACAGGGGGCCCACGAGCAGTACTTC,CASSLPGQGAHEQYF
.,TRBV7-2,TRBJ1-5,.,TGTGCCAGCAGCCCCAGGGATGGTCAGCCCCAGCATTTT,CASSPRDGQPQHF
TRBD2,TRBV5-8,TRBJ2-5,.,TGTGCCAGCAGCCCGGGATGGGCGGGAGAGAGAGAGACCCAGTACTTC,CASSPGWAGERETQYF
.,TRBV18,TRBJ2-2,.,TGTGCCAGCTCTCCCGCCTCCCAGACCGGGGAGCTGTTTTTT,CASSPASQTGELFF
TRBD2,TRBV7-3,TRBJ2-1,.,TGTGCCAGCAGATCCGGGACTAGCTCCTACAATGAGCAGTTCTTC,CASRSGTSSYNEQFF
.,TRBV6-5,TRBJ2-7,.,TGTGCCAGCAGTTACTCAAGGGGCAACGACGAGCAGTACTTC,CASSYSRGNDEQYF
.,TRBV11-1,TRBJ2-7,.,TGTGCCAGCAGCGAGGACACACTTTCGGGCGAGCAGTACTTC,CASSEDTLSGEQYF
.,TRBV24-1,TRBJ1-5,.,TGTGCCACCAGTAGAGCAAATCAGCCCCAGCATTTT,CATSRANQPQHF
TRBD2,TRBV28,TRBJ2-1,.,TGTGCCAGCAGTTTATCCCCCACTAGCGGGAGTGGTGAGCAGTTCTTC,CASSLSPTSGSGEQFF
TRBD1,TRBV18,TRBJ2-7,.,TGTGCCAGCTCACCTCACTCTCCCGGACAGGGGGAGCAGTACTTC,CASSPHSPGQGEQYF
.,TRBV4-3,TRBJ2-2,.,TGCGCCAGCAGCCGAAACGTAGGTGGGGCTATGAACACCGGGGAGCTGTTTTTT,CASSRNVGGAMNTGELFF
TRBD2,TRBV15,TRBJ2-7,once,TGTGCCACCAGCAGAGACGGACTAGCGGGAGCCGAGCAGTACTTC,CATSRDGLAGAEQYF
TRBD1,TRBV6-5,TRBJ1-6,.,TGTGCCAGCAGTTCCCGACAGGGGAGGTATTCACCCCTCCACTTT,CASSSRQGRYSPLHF
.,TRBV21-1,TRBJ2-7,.,TGTGCCAGTACCCGGGGAGGCCGAAGATACTACGAGCAGTACTTC,CASTRGGRRYYEQYF
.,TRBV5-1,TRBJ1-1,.,TGCGCCAGCAGTTTGGCCGGGTGGAAAGGGGGGAACACTGAAGCTTTCTTT,CASSLAGWKGGNTEAFF
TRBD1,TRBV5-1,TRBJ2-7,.,TGCGCCAGCAGCCCAGCCAGGACAGGGCGGCACGAGCAGTACTTC,CASSPARTGRHEQYF
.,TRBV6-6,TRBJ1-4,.,TGTGCCAGTCTTTCCGGGGGGCGATATGAAAAACTGTTTTTT,CASLSGGRYEKLFF
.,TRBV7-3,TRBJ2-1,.,TGTGCCAGCAGCTTAACTAGCGGCGGCTCCTACAATGAGCAGTTCTTC,CASSLTSGGSYNEQFF
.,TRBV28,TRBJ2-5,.,TGTGCCAGCAGTTCAGGGGACCAAGAGACCCAGTACTTC,CASSSGDQETQYF
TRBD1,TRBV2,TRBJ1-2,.,TGTGCCAGCAGTATTAGGACAGGCAACTATGGCTACACCTTC,CASSIRTGNYGYTF
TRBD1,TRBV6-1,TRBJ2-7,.,TGTGCCAGCAGTGAAGCAGGGACAGGGCCTCCTAACTACGAGCAGTACTTC,CASSEAGTGPPNYEQYF
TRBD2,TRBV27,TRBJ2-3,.,TGTGCCAGCAGCCCCCTCGGACTAGCGGGAGGCGGGGGGTACACAGATACGCAGTATTTT,CASSPLGLAGGGGYTDTQYF
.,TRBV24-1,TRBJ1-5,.,TGTGCCACCAGTGATACGCGGACAGATCAGCCCCAGCATTTT,CATSDTRTDQPQHF
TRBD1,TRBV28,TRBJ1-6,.,TGTGCCAGCAGCCTTAGACAGGGGCCGGGGAATAATTCACCCCTCCACTTT,CASSLRQGPGNNSPLHF
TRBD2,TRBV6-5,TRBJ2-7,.,TGTGCCAGCAGAGTAGCGGTCCTAGCGGGGTGGGAGCAGTACTTC,CASRVAVLAGWEQYF
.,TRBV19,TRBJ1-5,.,TGTGCCAGTAGTATAAATTCGGTCCGGTCACCAGCGAGCAATCAGCCCCAGCATTTT,CASSINSVRSPASNQPQHF
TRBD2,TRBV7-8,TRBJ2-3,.,TGTGCCAGCAGCCGGAGTGCGACTCTAGCGGGAACAGATACGCAGTATTTT,CASSRSATLAGTDTQYF
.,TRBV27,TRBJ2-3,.,TGTGCCAGCAGTTTATCGTGGAGGACAGATACGCAGTATTTT,CASSLSWRTDTQYF
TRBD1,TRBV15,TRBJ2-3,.,TGTGCCACCAGCCGAGACAGGGGAACAGATACGCAGTATTTT,CATSRDRGTDTQYF